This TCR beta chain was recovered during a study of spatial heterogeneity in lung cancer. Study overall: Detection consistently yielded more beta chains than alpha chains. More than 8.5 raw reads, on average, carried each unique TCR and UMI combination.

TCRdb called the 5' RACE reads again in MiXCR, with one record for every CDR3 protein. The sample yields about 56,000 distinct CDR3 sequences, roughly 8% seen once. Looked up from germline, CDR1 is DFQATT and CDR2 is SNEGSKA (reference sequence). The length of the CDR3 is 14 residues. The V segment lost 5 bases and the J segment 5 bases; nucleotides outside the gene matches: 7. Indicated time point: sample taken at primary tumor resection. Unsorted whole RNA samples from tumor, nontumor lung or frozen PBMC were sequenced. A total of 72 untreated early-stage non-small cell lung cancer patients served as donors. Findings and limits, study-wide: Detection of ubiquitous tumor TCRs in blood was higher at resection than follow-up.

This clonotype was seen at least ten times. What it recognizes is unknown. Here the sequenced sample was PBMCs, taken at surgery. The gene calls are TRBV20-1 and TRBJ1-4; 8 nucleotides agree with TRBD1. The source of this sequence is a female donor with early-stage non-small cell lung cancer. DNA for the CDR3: TGCAGTGCTTCACCCGGGACAGGCAATGAAAAACTGTTTTTT. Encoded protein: CSASPGTGNEKLFF.